Listed here are 16 T cell receptor beta chains from one sample, sequenced in a study of T cells in Graves' hyperthyroidism and ophthalmopathy. RNA transcripts served as the template for amplifying TCR beta CDR3 regions. TCR CDR3 regions were first amplified by RT-PCR with HTBI primers. One entry per CDR3 protein, called by TCRdb with MiXCR from the multiplex PCR reads. The sample lists over 700,000 distinct CDR3 sequences, just over 35% occurring once. The sequencing input was blood. These receptors were taken from a woman between 40 and 55 years old with Graves' hyperthyroidism.

The chain combines TRBV19 with TRBJ1-1; D is uncertain. The CDR3 totals 12 residues. Between the trimmed V and J ends, which lost 9 bases and 7 bases, there was a span of 15 bases. The V gene's germline CDR1 is LNHDA and CDR2 SQIVND (reference sequence). CDR3 DNA sequence: TGTGCCAGCAGCTTGGCTGTGAATGAAGCTTTCTTT. Encoded protein: CASSLAVNEAFF.

This clonotype was recorded at least ten times. The rearrangement links TRBV20-1 to TRBJ1-1; D unresolved. Germline values: CDR1 DFQATT, CDR2 SNEGSKA (reference sequence). With 1 base removed from V and 0 bases from J, the gap between germline ends came to 9 bases. The CDR3 spans 14 residues. For the CDR3, the DNA is TGCAGTGCTAGAGGCGGCAGTCTGAACACTGAAGCTTTCTTT. This codes for CSARGGSLNTEAFF.

The V gene is TRBV20-1, the J gene TRBJ1-5, with 7 bases that match TRBD1. Trimming cost V 2 bases and J 3 bases; bases outside gene matches: 10. CDR1 and CDR2 from the germline V gene are DFQATT and SNEGSKA (reference sequence). CDR3 length: 16 amino acids. DNA of the CDR3: TGCAGTGCTAGACCTCCGGGACAGAGATACAATCAGCCCCAGCATTTT. Translation gives CSARPPGQRYNQPQHF.

This clonotype was detected many times. This sequence joins TRBV7-2 and TRBJ1-5; weak D call: TRBD1 (6 bases). Trimming took 5 bases from V and 12 from J, leaving 17 bases between them. The CDR3 loop spans 13 amino acids. CDR1 is SGHTA and CDR2 is FQGNSA in the germline V gene. The DNA of the CDR3 is TGTGCCAGCAGCGCCGCTCTAGGGGGACACCAGCATTTT. Protein sequence: CASSAALGGHQHF.

This clonotype was counted a few times. The chain combines TRBV5-4 with TRBJ2-2; TRBD1 agrees at 8 bases. CDR3 size: 16 residues. J was trimmed by 0 bases and V by 4 bases; bases with no gene match: 5. CDR1 and CDR2 (germline): SGHNT, YYREEE (reference sequence). CDR3 region: CASSGSGGSNTGELFF. The CDR3 DNA reads TGTGCCAGCAGCGGCTCAGGGGGCTCGAACACCGGGGAGCTGTTTTTT.

J is TRBJ2-4 and V is TRBV2, with D maybe TRBD1 (5 bases). The CDR3 runs 14 residues. The V end lost 10 bases, the J end lost 1 base, and 14 bases lay between the germline ends. Looked up from germline, CDR1 is SNHLY and CDR2 is FYNNEI. CDR3 residues: CATRAGLAKNIQYF. DNA of the CDR3: TGTGCCACCCGGGCAGGGTTGGCCAAAAACATTCAGTACTTC.

This clonotype was picked up many times. The chain links TRBV7-2 to TRBJ2-7; 8 nucleotides align to TRBD2. J was trimmed by 4 bases and V by 3 bases; bases with no gene match: 5. CDR1 is SGHTA, CDR2 FQGNSA, per germline. The CDR3 has 14 residues. The CDR3 spells CASSFSSGGYEQYF. DNA of the CDR3: TGTGCCAGCAGCTTTTCGAGCGGGGGTTACGAGCAGTACTTC.

Regarding this clonotype: A clone one base away is much larger, so this may be a read error. The chain carries TRBV20-1 and TRBJ2-5; a possible D gene is TRBD2 (5 bases). CDR3 length: 12 amino acids. In germline, CDR1 is DFQATT, CDR2 SNEGSKA (reference sequence). Written as DNA, the CDR3 is TGCAGTGCTAGAGTGGCGGAGGAGACCCGGTACTTC. Amino acid sequence: CSARVAEETRYF.

This clonotype appeared many times. The chain has TRBV15 and TRBJ1-3, with 10 nucleotides matching TRBD1. Germline-derived CDR1 and CDR2 are LNHNV and YYDKDF (reference sequence). Trimming cost V 8 bases and J 4 bases; bases outside gene matches: 5. The CDR3 totals 14 residues. Written as DNA, the CDR3 is TGTGCCACCGGAGGACAGGGGGACGGAAACACCATATATTTT. Encoded protein: CATGGQGDGNTIYF.

This clonotype was counted between two and nine times. The chain has TRBV6-5 and TRBJ1-5, with a possible D match to TRBD1 (5 bases). CDR3 size: 14 residues. The germline CDR1 and CDR2 sequences are MNHEY and SVGAGI. V lost 7 bases, J lost 4 bases, and 14 bases lay in between. The CDR3 bases are TGTGCCAGCACGCGGCAGGGTGGGAATCAGCCCCAGCATTTT. It translates to CASTRQGGNQPQHF.

The table lists this clonotype with many counts. The V and J genes are TRBV24-1 and TRBJ2-2; possibly TRBD1 for D (5 bases). The ends were cut back, 4 bases at V and 5 bases at J, with 13 bases in the middle. This CDR3 has 15 amino acids. CDR1 is KGHDR, CDR2 SFDVKD, per germline. The CDR3 protein is CATSEGPGKTGELFF. The CDR3 nucleotides are TGTGCCACCAGTGAAGGTCCAGGGAAAACCGGGGAGCTGTTTTTT.

The sample holds many counts of this clonotype. This chain connects TRBV5-6 to TRBJ1-1, with 8 positions matching TRBD1. CDR1 and CDR2 from the germline V gene are SGHDT and YYEEEE. V lost 1 base to trimming and J lost 1 base; unmatched junction nucleotides: 3. The CDR3 has 15 amino acids. CDR3 nucleotides: TGTGCCAGCAGCTTGCAGGACAGGGCGAACACTGAAGCTTTCTTT. Its translation: CASSLQDRANTEAFF.

The genes are TRBV6-1 and TRBJ2-7; D possibly corresponds to TRBD2 (5 bases). Between the trimmed V and J ends, which lost 6 bases and 4 bases, there was a span of 16 bases. Germline V CDR1 and CDR2: MNHNS, SASEGT. The CDR3 is 14 amino acids. CDR3 sequence: CASRTWTGVYEQYF. Here the CDR3 DNA reads TGTGCCAGCAGAACGTGGACTGGAGTTTACGAGCAGTACTTC.

A remark on this clonotype: One end of the junction varies from germline; a read error may be responsible. The chain uses TRBV20-1 and TRBJ2-7; D gene unclear. This CDR3 has 14 amino acids. Per germline, CDR1 DFQATT and CDR2 SNEGSKA (reference sequence). The CDR3, as DNA: TGCAGTGCGAGAGGAGCCGTTGGGTACAATGAGCAGTACTTC. This translates into CSARGAVGYNEQYF.

The chain carries TRBV20-1 and TRBJ2-7; 8 bases line up with TRBD1. Germline-derived CDR1 and CDR2 are DFQATT and SNEGSKA (reference sequence). CDR3 length: 13 residues. V shed 3 bases, J shed 2 bases, and the junction held 3 bases outside the gene matches. This CDR3 is CSASRQGTYEQYF. The CDR3 DNA sequence: TGCAGTGCTAGCCGACAGGGGACCTACGAGCAGTACTTC.

This clonotype came up many times. The gene calls are TRBV4-3 and TRBJ2-5, with 8 bases aligning to TRBD2. This CDR3 contains 15 residues. Germline CDR1 and CDR2: LGHNA and YSLEER. Losses at the gene ends were 2 bases for V and 0 bases for J; bases not matched to a gene: 2. CDR3 sequence (DNA): TGCGCCAGCAGCCAACAACTAGCGGACCAAGAGACCCAGTACTTC. Encoded protein: CASSQQLADQETQYF.